Listed here are 3 T cell receptor beta chains from one sample, sequenced in a study of T cells in Graves' hyperthyroidism and ophthalmopathy. TCR beta CDR3 sequences were amplified from RNA transcripts. First-round RT-PCR with HTBI primers amplified the TCR CDR3 region. TCRdb itself ran the multiplex PCR reads through MiXCR, one entry per CDR3 protein. The repertoire holds about 400,000 distinct CDR3 sequences, with about 25% as singletons. Sequenced input: blood. All receptors derive from a middle-aged man with Graves' hyperthyroidism.

The rearrangement joins TRBV12-5 to TRBJ2-1; 7 bases fit TRBD2. Germline loops: CDR1 LGHNT, CDR2 FRNRAP. V dropped 1 base and J dropped 8; count of bases not matched to a gene: 14. This CDR3 is 17 amino acids long. In DNA, the CDR3 is TGTGCTAGTGGTTTGGGAGAGTGGGGAGCTGGGGGGGATGAGCAGTTCTTC. This translates into CASGLGEWGAGGDEQFF.

This clonotype was seen only a few times. The chain recombines TRBV4-2 with TRBJ2-5; weak D call: TRBD1 (6 bases). V lost 4 bases, J lost 3 bases, and 9 bases lay in between. Germline-derived CDR1 and CDR2 are LGHNA and YNFKEQ. The CDR3 has 13 residues. The CDR3 loop reads CASSRDTKETQYF. CDR3 sequence (DNA): TGTGCCAGCAGCCGGGACACCAAAGAGACCCAGTACTTC.

The chain is built from TRBV6-2 or TRBV6-3 and TRBJ2-5; maybe TRBD2 (5 bases). This CDR3 comprises 15 residues. With 5 bases removed from V and 5 bases from J, the gap between germline ends came to 18 bases. Germline loops: CDR1 MNHEY, CDR2 SVGEGT. Here the CDR3 DNA reads TGTGCCAGCAGTGTTCGTGGTGGGGAGCAGGAGACCCAGTACTTC. This gives the protein CASSVRGGEQETQYF.